This is a list of T cell receptor beta chains from one sample in a study of cytomegalovirus exposure and HLA in healthy donors. Data came from immunoSEQ multiplex PCR; TCRdb stores just in-frame clones and leaves some out. This sample has around 200,000 clones, with approximately 78% found just once. The sequenced material came from PBMCs. These receptors were collected from a woman in her thirties or forties in good health and CMV-seronegative. Both conserved end residues are part of each CDR3. The D gene is left open where the match is weak. The size field is filled for only some rows; it gives once, few, many or a size class.

size	V	J	D	DNA	CDR3
few	TRBV30	TRBJ1-2	NA	TGTGCCTGGAGTCGACCTGGAGGAAACTATGGCTACACCTTC	CAWSRPGGNYGYTF
NA	TRBV27	TRBJ2-6	NA	TGTGCCAGCAGTTTTGTTGGCGGTGAGGGTGGGGCCAACGTCCTGACTTTC	CASSFVGGEGGANVLTF
NA	TRBV7-3	TRBJ2-7	TRBD2	TGTGCCAGCAGCTTAAATAGGACTAGCGGGACTTACGAGCAGTACTTC	CASSLNRTSGTYEQYF
NA	TRBV14	TRBJ2-3	NA	TGTGCCAGCAGCCAAGATATGGGCCCAGATACGCAGTATTTT	CASSQDMGPDTQYF
few	TRBV6-6	TRBJ2-5	TRBD1	TGTGCCAGCAGTTACTCTGCGACAGGGTATCAAGAGACCCAGTACTTC	CASSYSATGYQETQYF
few	TRBV5-1	TRBJ2-1	NA	TGCGCCAGCAGCTATAACGGGGCCTACAATGAGCAGTTCTTC	CASSYNGAYNEQFF
NA	TRBV18	TRBJ2-5	NA	TGTGCCAGCTCACCGGTCCAGGGGGGAGGAGAGACCCAGTACTTC	CASSPVQGGGETQYF
NA	TRBV5-1	TRBJ2-7	NA	TGCGCCAGCAGCTGGGCCAGGGGACTAACCTACGAGCAGTACTTC	CASSWARGLTYEQYF
NA	TRBV19	TRBJ2-7	TRBD1	TGTGCCAGTAGCCCCGGGACAGGGCTGCTCGAGCAGTACTTC	CASSPGTGLLEQYF
NA	TRBV5-8	TRBJ1-1	NA	TGTGCCAGCAGCTATCTCCCAGGGTCGTGGGTGAACACTGAAGCTTTCTTT	CASSYLPGSWVNTEAFF
NA	TRBV21-1	TRBJ1-1	NA	TGTGCCAGCAGCAAACAGAGCTCGTGGGACCGCGGAGGGAAGAACACTGAAGCTTTCTTT	CASSKQSSWDRGGKNTEAFF
few	TRBV5-1	TRBJ1-1	TRBD1	TGCGCCAGCAGCTGGCCGGGACAGGGTAAACCCACTGAAGCTTTCTTT	CASSWPGQGKPTEAFF
NA	TRBV7-9	TRBJ2-7	NA	TGTGCCAGCAGCTTAGCGGCAGTAGCGACCGAGCAGTACTTC	CASSLAAVATEQYF
NA	TRBV6-4	TRBJ2-1	TRBD2	TGTGCCAGCAGTGACCGGGGGACTAGCCGGAATGAGCAGTTCTTC	CASSDRGTSRNEQFF
NA	TRBV6-6	TRBJ2-7	TRBD1	TGTGCCAGCGCGACAGGGCGCCCCTACGAGCAGTACTTC	CASATGRPYEQYF
few	TRBV7-9	TRBJ1-4	TRBD1	TGTGCCAGCAGCTTTACAGGGGACAGGGCACTGTTTTTT	CASSFTGDRALFF
NA	TRBV7-9	TRBJ2-1	TRBD2	TGTGCCAGCAGACCATCTATAGCGGGTAACAATGAGCAGTTCTTC	CASRPSIAGNNEQFF
NA	TRBV5-1	TRBJ2-1	TRBD2	TGCGCCAGCAGCTCCGGGTGGGGACTAGCGGACAATGAGCAGTTCTTC	CASSSGWGLADNEQFF
NA	TRBV7-8	TRBJ1-1	NA	TGTGCCAGCAGCTCGTTAGGGCAGGGGAACACTGAAGCTTTCTTT	CASSSLGQGNTEAFF
once	TRBV5-5	TRBJ2-3	NA	TGTGCCAGCGACTCTGGGTTACGTGGGAGCACAGATACGCAGTATTTT	CASDSGLRGSTDTQYF
few	TRBV7-9	TRBJ1-2	TRBD1	TGTGCCAGCAGCCACGGACAGGGGGCAAATGGCTACACCTTC	CASSHGQGANGYTF
few	TRBV5-4	TRBJ1-2	TRBD1	TGTGCCAGCAGCTTAAATAGGGGGCTCGGCTATGGCTACACCTTC	CASSLNRGLGYGYTF
NA	TRBV7-9	TRBJ2-3	TRBD2	TGTGCCAGCAACTTACCGGGGGTAGCGGGATATGCGGATACGCAGTATTTT	CASNLPGVAGYADTQYF
NA	TRBV18	TRBJ1-3	NA	TGTGCCAGCTCACTAGACGCGGGGTACTCTGGAAACACCATATATTTT	CASSLDAGYSGNTIYF
NA	TRBV5-1	TRBJ2-1	NA	TGCGCCAGCAGCCCCGAGGGCAGCTCCTACAATGAGCAGTTCTTC	CASSPEGSSYNEQFF
NA	TRBV5-4	TRBJ2-3	NA	TGTGCCAGCAGCGTTTGGGCGGATACGCAGTATTTT	CASSVWADTQYF
NA	TRBV29-1	TRBJ2-1	TRBD2	TGCAGCGTCCTCTCCCCCCGGACTAGCGGATACAATGAGCAGTTCTTC	CSVLSPRTSGYNEQFF
NA	TRBV10-1	TRBJ1-2	NA	TGCGCCAGCAGTGAGTCGCGACAGGCGCCGCTCACCTTC	CASSESRQAPLTF
NA	TRBV5-5	TRBJ1-1	NA	TGTGCCAGCAGCTATCGGAAGGGGCTGGACACTGAAGCTTTCTTT	CASSYRKGLDTEAFF
few	TRBV15	TRBJ2-7	TRBD2	TGTGCCACCAGGGAAGAGCGGGAGATCTACGAGCAGTACTTC	CATREEREIYEQYF
NA	TRBV30	TRBJ1-6	TRBD1	TGTGCCTGGAGAACCGGGACAGGAAATTCACCCCTCCACTTT	CAWRTGTGNSPLHF
NA	TRBV18	TRBJ2-3	TRBD1	TGTGCCAGCTCAACAAGACGGACAGGGTTGACAGATACGCAGTATTTT	CASSTRRTGLTDTQYF
once	TRBV27	TRBJ2-1	TRBD2	TGTGCCAGCAGTTTAGCGGGAGGAACCTACAATGAGCAGTTCTTC	CASSLAGGTYNEQFF
once	TRBV10-3	TRBJ2-7	NA	TGTGCCATCACCCCGACAGGTACCTACGAGCAGTACTTC	CAITPTGTYEQYF
NA	TRBV7-8	TRBJ1-2	NA	TGTGCCAGCAGCTTATCGGCCAGGGCTGAGGGCTACACCTTC	CASSLSARAEGYTF
NA	TRBV30	TRBJ2-7	NA	TGTGCCTGGAGTGTACTCCACCCCTACGAGCAGTACTTC	CAWSVLHPYEQYF
NA	TRBV5-8	TRBJ1-4	TRBD1	TGTGCCAGCAGCTTGAAAGGGGGCGCGAATGAAAAACTGTTTTTT	CASSLKGGANEKLFF
once	TRBV19	TRBJ1-1	TRBD1	TGTGCCAGTAGTACCAGACAGGGAAAAACTGAAGCTTTCTTT	CASSTRQGKTEAFF
NA	TRBV4-2	TRBJ2-2	NA	TGTGCCAGCAGCGTGTCTTTGGCGGGGACCGGGGAGCTGTTTTTT	CASSVSLAGTGELFF
NA	TRBV27	TRBJ2-7	TRBD2	TGTGCCACCTCCAGAAAGGGCCTAGCGGAGACCTACGAGCAGTACTTC	CATSRKGLAETYEQYF
NA	TRBV10-3	TRBJ2-1	NA	TGTGCCATCAGTGAGGGGCTGCCCCCTGAGCAGTTCTTC	CAISEGLPPEQFF
NA	TRBV2	TRBJ2-3	NA	TGTGCCAGCAGTGAAGCCGGGGTTGCGCAGTATTTT	CASSEAGVAQYF
few	TRBV27	TRBJ1-5	TRBD1	TGTGCCAGCAGGGGACAGGCTTATAGCAATCAGCCCCAGCATTTT	CASRGQAYSNQPQHF
NA	TRBV6-1	TRBJ1-4	NA	TGTGCCAGCAGTGTTGGTTCCCAGGGGTATGAAAAACTGTTTTTT	CASSVGSQGYEKLFF
NA	TRBV7-9	TRBJ2-7	NA	TGTGCCAGCAGCCCTGGACAGAGCTCCTACGAGCAGTACTTC	CASSPGQSSYEQYF
NA	TRBV29-1	TRBJ1-2	TRBD1	TGCAGCGTGATAGTCCGGGACAGGGTCCGAACCTTC	CSVIVRDRVRTF
NA	TRBV7-9	TRBJ1-2	TRBD1	TGTTCCAGCAGCGCCCGGACAGGGTCAAATAACTATGGCTACACCTTC	CSSSARTGSNNYGYTF
NA	TRBV30	TRBJ2-7	TRBD2	TGTGCCTGGAACCCCGGGAGGGCTTCGGCCGAGCAGTACTTC	CAWNPGRASAEQYF
NA	TRBV7-2	TRBJ2-1	TRBD2	TGTGCCAGCAGCCACAGCGGACTAGCGGGTTCCTACAATGAGCAGTTCTTC	CASSHSGLAGSYNEQFF
NA	TRBV5-1	TRBJ2-7	TRBD2	TGCGCCAGCAGCTCCGGGACTAGCGGGAGGATGGACGAGCAGTACTTC	CASSSGTSGRMDEQYF
NA	TRBV5-1	TRBJ1-2	TRBD1	TGCGCCAGCAGCGAGGGACAGCCCTATGGCTACACCTTC	CASSEGQPYGYTF
NA	TRBV6-1	TRBJ1-2	NA	TGTGCCAGCAGGACTTCGGGTAACTATGGCTACACCTTC	CASRTSGNYGYTF
NA	TRBV11-2	TRBJ2-7	TRBD2	TGTGCCAGCAGCGGGTGGGGGGGAGACGAGCAGTACTTC	CASSGWGGDEQYF
NA	TRBV5-1	TRBJ2-1	TRBD1	TGCGCCAGCAGCGCGCCAACCACAGGGGCACCCTACAATGAGCAGTTCTTC	CASSAPTTGAPYNEQFF
NA	TRBV30	TRBJ1-6	NA	TGTGCCTGGAGTGGGACGGGGAGTTCACCCCTCCACTTT	CAWSGTGSSPLHF
once	TRBV15	TRBJ1-3	NA	TGTGCCACCAGCGGCGGCTCTGGAAACACCATATATTTT	CATSGGSGNTIYF
NA	TRBV10-3	TRBJ2-3	NA	TGTGCCATCAGTGAGCCCCCCGCGGCGCAGTATTTT	CAISEPPAAQYF